This T cell receptor beta chain was retrieved from a study of blood T cell repertoires in COVID-19. Study context: The United States, Italy and Spain were the sources of the acute and convalescent COVID-19 samples. Nucleic acid was either cDNA or gDNA, and it came from T cells, B-cell-depleted T cells, or PBMCs.

Some clones are missing from TCRdb's copy, which holds only in-frame ones; the method was immunoSEQ multiplex PCR. The sample contains 45,000 to 70,000 clones, roughly nine tenths of which appear only once. The CDR3 length is 15 residues. Germline V gene sequence: CDR1 SGHRS, CDR2 YFSETQ. Trimming shortened V by 2 bases and J by 1 base, and 12 bases separated the two germline ends. The receptor was isolated from a woman aged 55-70 years with active or convalescent COVID-19. Input material: peripheral blood. The chain uses TRBV5-1 and TRBJ1-1; unclear D gene. CDR3 region: CASSFSGSTNTEAFF. The CDR3 DNA follows: TGCGCCAGCAGCTTCTCGGGGTCGACGAACACTGAAGCTTTCTTT.